The rows below give T cell receptor beta chains drawn from one sample of a study of graft-versus-host responses after intestinal transplantation. The table came from immunoSEQ multiplex PCR; TCRdb's copy has only in-frame clones and leaves some out. Here the sample spans fewer than 85,000 clones, 70% to 90% being singletons. Their antigens are not known. This specimen consisted of unstimulated CD8+ T cells sorted from spleen or lymph node cells, obtained before intestinal transplant. The receptors stem from a human donor who received an intestinal transplant. Each CDR3 is given with its conserved first and last residue. The D gene is left open where the match is weak. Not all rows give a size; the values are once, few, many and, for expanded clones, a class.

J,size,V,D,CDR3,DNA
TRBJ2-5,once,TRBV7-9,TRBD1,CASSWDRERETQYF,TGTGCCAGCAGCTGGGACAGGGAGAGAGAGACCCAGTACTTC
TRBJ2-7,once,TRBV19,-,CASSGATGGYEQYF,TGTGCCAGTAGTGGGGCGACCGGCGGATACGAGCAGTACTTC
TRBJ1-6,-,TRBV4-1,-,CASSQVVTSHNSPLHF,TGCGCCAGCAGCCAAGTAGTGACTTCGCATAATTCACCCCTCCACTTT
TRBJ2-3,-,TRBV30,TRBD1,CAWSFLTGGTDTQYF,TGTGCCTGGAGTTTCCTGACAGGGGGGACAGATACGCAGTATTTT
TRBJ2-7,-,TRBV6-1,-,CASSAWTGILEQYF,TGTGCCAGCAGTGCATGGACTGGGATACTCGAGCAGTACTTC
TRBJ2-2,-,TRBV6-1,-,CASSEWGGENTGELFF,TGTGCCAGCAGTGAATGGGGGGGCGAGAACACCGGGGAGCTGTTTTTT
TRBJ1-1,-,TRBV4-1,TRBD1,CASQDRAENTEAFF,TGCGCCAGCCAGGACAGGGCAGAGAACACTGAAGCTTTCTTT
TRBJ1-2,-,TRBV28,-,CASSFDRNYGYTF,TGTGCCAGCAGTTTTGACAGAAACTATGGCTACACCTTC
TRBJ2-5,-,TRBV6-5,-,CASSWVIQGWETQYF,TGTGCCAGCAGTTGGGTTATACAGGGCTGGGAGACCCAGTACTTC
TRBJ2-7,-,TRBV11-2,TRBD2,CASSWGGEQYF,TGTGCCAGCAGCTGGGGGGGCGAGCAGTACTTC
TRBJ1-2,-,TRBV6-6,-,CASGGYGYTF,TGTGCCAGCGGAGGGTATGGCTACACCTTC
TRBJ1-1,-,TRBV9,-,CASSPRGLGEAEAFF,TGTGCCAGCAGCCCCCGTGGCCTCGGTGAGGCTGAAGCTTTCTTT
TRBJ2-1,once,TRBV4-1,TRBD2,CASSQDQSGSSYNEQFF,TGCGCCAGCAGCCAAGATCAGAGCGGGAGTTCCTACAATGAGCAGTTCTTC
TRBJ2-5,-,TRBV9,TRBD2,CASSETGGLSETQYF,TGTGCCAGCAGCGAAACGGGGGGTCTTTCAGAGACCCAGTACTTC
TRBJ2-3,-,TRBV13,TRBD1,CASSHGTGGLGALDF,TGTGCCAGCAGCCACGGGACAGGGGGTTTAGGGGCGCTGGATTTT
TRBJ1-1,-,TRBV4-2,-,CASSQGEEGADTEAFF,TGTGCCAGCAGCCAAGGAGAGGAGGGCGCGGACACTGAAGCTTTCTTT
TRBJ1-1,once,TRBV19,-,CASSARSRLVNTEAFF,TGTGCCAGTAGTGCCCGCTCGAGGTTGGTGAACACTGAAGCTTTCTTT
TRBJ1-2,-,TRBV7-9,TRBD1,CASSLTGTGGSRYGYTF,TGTGCCAGCAGCTTAACCGGGACAGGGGGGTCGAGATATGGCTACACCTTC
TRBJ2-1,-,TRBV6-1,-,CASSEAPTGSYNEQFF,TGTGCCAGCAGTGAGGCTCCCACGGGGTCCTACAATGAGCAGTTCTTC
TRBJ1-1,-,TRBV6-5,TRBD1,CASSYSPGQQNTEAFF,TGTGCCAGCAGTTACTCTCCGGGACAGCAGAACACTGAAGCTTTCTTT
TRBJ2-1,-,TRBV5-1,TRBD2,CASSFWTSGYNEQFF,TGCGCCAGCAGCTTTTGGACTAGCGGCTACAATGAGCAGTTCTTC
TRBJ2-1,-,TRBV28,TRBD2,CASSLLAGSSYNEQFF,TGTGCCAGCAGTTTGCTAGCGGGTAGCTCCTACAATGAGCAGTTCTTC
TRBJ2-3,-,TRBV6-1,TRBD2,CASSDLAGGPDTQYF,TGTGCCAGCAGTGATTTAGCGGGGGGGCCAGATACGCAGTATTTT
TRBJ2-7,-,TRBV4-1,TRBD1,CASSLIALTGSGEQYF,TGCGCCAGCAGCTTAATTGCACTGACAGGGTCAGGAGAGCAGTACTTC
TRBJ1-2,once,TRBV5-4,TRBD1,CASSPGVMGQGVSNYGYTF,TGTGCCAGCAGCCCCGGAGTTATGGGACAGGGGGTTTCTAACTATGGCTACACCTTC
TRBJ2-5,-,TRBV27,TRBD2,CASSTISPREGWETQYF,TGTGCCAGCAGTACCATATCTCCGCGGGAGGGCTGGGAGACCCAGTACTTC
TRBJ2-1,-,TRBV27,-,CASSTGFFNEQFF,TGTGCCAGCAGTACAGGGTTCTTCAATGAGCAGTTCTTC
TRBJ2-1,-,TRBV18,-,CASSRDFYNEQFF,TGTGCCAGCTCACGGGACTTCTACAATGAGCAGTTCTTC
TRBJ2-1,-,TRBV2,TRBD2,CASRLASGSNEQFF,TGTGCCAGCCGTTTGGCTAGCGGTTCCAATGAGCAGTTCTTC
TRBJ1-2,-,TRBV4-1,-,CASSQVGRGGLSYGYTF,TGCGCCAGCAGCCAAGTCGGGAGGGGGGGCCTAAGCTATGGCTACACCTTC
TRBJ2-7,-,TRBV4-1,-,CASSQSQGIYEQYF,TGCGCCAGCAGCCAATCGCAGGGTATCTACGAGCAGTACTTC
TRBJ1-5,-,TRBV27,-,CASRKRYYSNQPQHF,TGTGCCAGCAGGAAGCGGTACTATAGCAATCAGCCCCAGCATTTT
TRBJ1-5,once,TRBV28,TRBD1,CASSLGQGAGF,TGTGCCAGCAGTTTAGGTCAGGGGGCAGGTTTT
TRBJ1-2,-,TRBV7-2,-,CASSLAIGDYGYTF,TGTGCCAGCAGCTTAGCAATAGGGGATTATGGCTACACCTTC
TRBJ2-7,-,TRBV7-6,TRBD1,CASSLGKGQGVNEQYF,TGTGCCAGCAGCTTAGGAAAAGGACAGGGGGTTAACGAGCAGTACTTC
TRBJ2-3,-,TRBV9,-,CASSVPREGTDTQYF,TGTGCCAGCAGCGTCCCCAGGGAAGGCACAGATACGCAGTATTTT
TRBJ1-1,-,TRBV28,-,CASSGPNTEAFF,TGTGCCAGCTCTGGCCCGAACACTGAAGCTTTCTTT
TRBJ1-1,-,TRBV28,-,CASSPGVTEAFF,TGTGCCAGCAGTCCAGGGGTCACTGAAGCTTTCTTT
TRBJ2-3,-,TRBV7-8,-,CASTLFRDTQYF,TGTGCCAGCACCCTTTTTCGAGATACGCAGTATTTT
TRBJ1-1,-,TRBV7-9,-,CASSLKIKPTSEAFF,TGTGCCAGCAGCTTAAAAATTAAGCCTACCTCTGAAGCTTTCTTT
TRBJ1-6,-,TRBV7-9,-,CASSLTPPSSYNSPLHF,TGTGCCAGCAGCTTGACCCCCCCTAGCTCCTATAATTCACCCCTCCACTTT
TRBJ2-5,-,TRBV2,TRBD2,CASSEYGLAFRQETQYF,TGTGCCAGCAGTGAATACGGACTAGCTTTTAGGCAAGAGACCCAGTACTTC
TRBJ2-3,-,TRBV10-3,TRBD1,CASAPLGRTGGDTQYF,TGTGCCTCCGCCCCCCTGGGACGAACAGGGGGAGATACGCAGTATTTT